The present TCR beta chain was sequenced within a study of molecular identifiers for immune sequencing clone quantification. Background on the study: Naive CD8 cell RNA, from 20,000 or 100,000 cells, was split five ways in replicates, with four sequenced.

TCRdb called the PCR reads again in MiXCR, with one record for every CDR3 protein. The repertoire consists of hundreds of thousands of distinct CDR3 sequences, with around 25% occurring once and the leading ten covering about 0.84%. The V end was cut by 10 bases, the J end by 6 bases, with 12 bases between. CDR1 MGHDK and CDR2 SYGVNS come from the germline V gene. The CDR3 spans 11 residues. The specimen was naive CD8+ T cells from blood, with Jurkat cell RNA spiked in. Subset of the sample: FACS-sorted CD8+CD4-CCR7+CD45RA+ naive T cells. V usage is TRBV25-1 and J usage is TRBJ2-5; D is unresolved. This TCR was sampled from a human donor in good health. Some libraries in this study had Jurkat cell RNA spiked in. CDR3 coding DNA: TGTGCCACTTCACGCAGGAAGACCCAGTACTTC. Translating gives CATSRRKTQYF.